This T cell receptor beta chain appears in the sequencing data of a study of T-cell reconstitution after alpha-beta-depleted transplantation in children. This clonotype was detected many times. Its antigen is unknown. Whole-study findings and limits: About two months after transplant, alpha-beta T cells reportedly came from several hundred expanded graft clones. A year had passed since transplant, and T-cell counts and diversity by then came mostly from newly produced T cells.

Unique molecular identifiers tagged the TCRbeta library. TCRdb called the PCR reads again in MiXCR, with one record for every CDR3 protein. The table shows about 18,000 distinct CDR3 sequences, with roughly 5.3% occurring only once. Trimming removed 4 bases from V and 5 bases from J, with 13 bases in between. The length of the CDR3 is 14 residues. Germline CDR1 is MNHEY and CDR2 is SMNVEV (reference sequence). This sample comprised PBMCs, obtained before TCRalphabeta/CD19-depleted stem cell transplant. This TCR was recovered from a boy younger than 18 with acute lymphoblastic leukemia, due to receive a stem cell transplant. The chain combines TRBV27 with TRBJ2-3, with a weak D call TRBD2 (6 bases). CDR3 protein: CASSSRGILDTQYF. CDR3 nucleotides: TGTGCCAGCAGTTCACGGGGGATTTTAGATACGCAGTATTTT.